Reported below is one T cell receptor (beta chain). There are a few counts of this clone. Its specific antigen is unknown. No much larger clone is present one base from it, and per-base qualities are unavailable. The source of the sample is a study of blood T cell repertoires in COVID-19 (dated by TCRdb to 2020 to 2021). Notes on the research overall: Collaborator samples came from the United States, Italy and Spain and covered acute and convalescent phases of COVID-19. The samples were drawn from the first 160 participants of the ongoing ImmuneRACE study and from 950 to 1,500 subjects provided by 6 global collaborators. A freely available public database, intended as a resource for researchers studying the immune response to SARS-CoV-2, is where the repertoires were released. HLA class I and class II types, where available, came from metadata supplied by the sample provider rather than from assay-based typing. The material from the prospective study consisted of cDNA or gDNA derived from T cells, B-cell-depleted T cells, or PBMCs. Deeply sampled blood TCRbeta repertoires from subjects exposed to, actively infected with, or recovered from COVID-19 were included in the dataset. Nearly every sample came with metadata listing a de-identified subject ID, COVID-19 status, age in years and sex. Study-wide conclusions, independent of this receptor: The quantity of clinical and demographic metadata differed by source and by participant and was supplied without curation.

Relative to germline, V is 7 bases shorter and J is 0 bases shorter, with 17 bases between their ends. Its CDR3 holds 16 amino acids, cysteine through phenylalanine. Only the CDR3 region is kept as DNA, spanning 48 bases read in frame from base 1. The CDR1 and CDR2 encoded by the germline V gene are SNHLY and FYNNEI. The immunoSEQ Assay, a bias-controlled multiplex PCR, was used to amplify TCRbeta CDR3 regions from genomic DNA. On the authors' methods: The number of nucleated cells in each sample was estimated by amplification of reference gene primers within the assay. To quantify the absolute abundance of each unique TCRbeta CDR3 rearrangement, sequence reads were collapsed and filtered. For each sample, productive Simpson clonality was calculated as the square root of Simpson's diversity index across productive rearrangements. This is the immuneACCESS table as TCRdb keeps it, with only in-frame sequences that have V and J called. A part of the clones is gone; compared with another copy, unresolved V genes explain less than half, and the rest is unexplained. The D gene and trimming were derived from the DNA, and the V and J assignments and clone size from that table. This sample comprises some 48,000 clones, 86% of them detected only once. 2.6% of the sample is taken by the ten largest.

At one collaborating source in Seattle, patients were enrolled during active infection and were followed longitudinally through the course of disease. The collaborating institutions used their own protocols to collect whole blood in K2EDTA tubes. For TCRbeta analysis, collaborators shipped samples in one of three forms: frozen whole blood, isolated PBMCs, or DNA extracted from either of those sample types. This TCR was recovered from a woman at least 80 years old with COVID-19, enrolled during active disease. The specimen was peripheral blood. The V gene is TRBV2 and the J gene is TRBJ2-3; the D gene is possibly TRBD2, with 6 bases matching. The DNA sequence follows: TGTGCCAGCAAGCGAAGGGGTGGGACTAGCACAGATACGCAGTATTTT. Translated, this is CASKRRGGTSTDTQYF.